This T cell receptor (beta chain) comes out of a study of blood T cells in healthy people across ages. The amount of total RNA extracted per sample was at least 5.5 micrograms. Broader study findings: The authors considered diversity estimates from one million T cells to be underestimates.

This clonotype was recorded a few times. The target antigen is unknown. Primers used in a second PCR of about 6 to 11 cycles were a sample-barcoded 5' primer and a J-beta primer mix. A single record per CDR3 protein comes from TCRdb applying MiXCR to the 5' RACE reads. The data contain some 1.1 million distinct CDR3 sequences, about two fifths of them singletons. The CDR3 totals 11 residues. The V gene lost 2 bases and the J gene lost 3 bases, with 2 bases spanning the gap. The V gene's germline CDR1 is LGHNT and CDR2 FRNRAP. This clonotype was obtained from a man between 18 and 35 years old in good health. The chain links TRBV12-5 to TRBJ2-7; D uncertain. Source material: blood. Here the CDR3 reads CASGLNYEQYF. The DNA of the CDR3 is TGTGCTAGTGGTTTGAACTACGAGCAGTACTTC. The full variable domain, with the rest looked up from reference TRBV12-5 and TRBJ2-7, is DARVTQTPRHKVTEMGQEVTMRCQPILGHNTVFWYRQTMMQGLELLAYFRNRAPLDDSGMPKDRFSAEMPDATLATLKIQPSEPRDSAVYFCASGLNYEQYFGPGTRLTVT.